The T cell receptor (beta chain) under discussion was sequenced for a study of CD8+CD57+ T cells in acquired aplastic anemia (dated by TCRdb to 2016 to 2018). Some background on the complete study: DNA extracted from sorted CD4+ and CD8+ cells had a mean of approximately 3.5 ug, with a range of about 0.19 to 30 ug. For healthy donor samples, the average read count was about 10.8 million for CD4+ cells and approximately 12 million for CD8+ cells.

The full study reports these points: Patients and healthy controls showed no significant difference in CD8+ Simpson's diversity (P=0.060). Nearly 30 CD8+ CDR3 sequences were found in both patients and controls but appeared to be highly expressed in patients and within the immunodominant clones of the patients.

In this study, sorted CD4+ and CD8+ T cells from the blood of healthy subjects and of severe aplastic anemia patients had their TCR repertoires deep-sequenced. Ficoll-Paque density gradient centrifugation was used to isolate peripheral blood mononuclear cells. Before DNA was extracted, CD4+ and CD8+ T cells were sorted using either FACS or magnetic beads. The CDR3 goes from the cysteine to the phenylalanine over 15 residues. Only CDR3 DNA remains: 45 bases, in frame from the first base. V drops 6 bases and J drops 8 bases, leaving 19 bases in between. As to this clonotype: Its antigen remains undetermined. Base qualities were left out, and no much larger clone turns up one base away.

Genomic DNA served as template for TCR beta VDJ combination and CDR3 sequence profiling. TCR repertoire sequencing was run on an Illumina HiSeq 2000. In the source study's methods: TRBV/TRBJ rearrangement plots, CDR3 size and DJ length profiles, and Simpson's diversity index were used to assess repertoires. The most abundant DNA sequence in the deep sequencing data was defined as the immunodominant clone. CDR3 amino acid sequences were checked for sharing across subjects and were also compared against the VDJdb database and published repertoires. Using fastp at Q25 and MiXCR, TCRdb reprocessed the public reads and kept productive beta chains. A single entry per CDR3 protein holds the most common genes and DNA from its merged rows. These V and J calls rely on TCRdb rather than the paper's analysis. A total of fewer than 200,000 distinct CDR3 sequences appear in this sample, 35% to 55% of them only once. The ten largest account for 0.9% to 1.2% of the sample.

The sample consisted of sorted CD4+, CD8+, or CD8+CD57+ T cells (not recorded which) from PBMCs. The V gene is TRBV12-3 or TRBV12-4 and the J gene is TRBJ1-4; perhaps TRBD1 is the D gene, with 6 bases matching. This receptor was identified in a human donor in good health. The CDR3 amino acid sequence is: CASRLLQGIGEKLFF. The nucleotides are TGTGCCAGCAGACTACTTCAGGGGATTGGAGAAAAACTGTTTTTT.